This T cell receptor (beta chain) was identified in a study of early T cells in non-severe SARS-CoV-2 infection. Study as a whole: Chains stayed unpaired after sequencing of bulk RNA from unsorted whole blood.

V was clipped by 4 bases and J by 0 bases, with 8 bases between them. Germline CDR1 reads SGHAT; CDR2 reads FQNNGV. The CDR3 has 14 residues. Study-wide results and limits: A preference for anti-spike CD8 responses marked VDJdb matching, which missed private and CD4 specificities.

This clonotype has at least ten counts. Its antigen is currently unknown. Attached unique molecular identifiers marked individual cDNA molecules. A single record per CDR3 protein comes from TCRdb applying MiXCR to the 5' RACE reads. The data hold tens of thousands of distinct CDR3 sequences, with about 16% observed a single time. This TCR derives from an adult who was a healthcare worker with PCR-confirmed SARS-CoV-2 infection or an uninfected control (not recorded which). Sequencing input: whole blood. This chain uses TRBV11-2 with TRBJ2-3; D unclear. In DNA, the CDR3 is TGTGCCAGCAGCTCAGGATTTAGCACAGATACGCAGTATTTT. It translates to CASSSGFSTDTQYF.